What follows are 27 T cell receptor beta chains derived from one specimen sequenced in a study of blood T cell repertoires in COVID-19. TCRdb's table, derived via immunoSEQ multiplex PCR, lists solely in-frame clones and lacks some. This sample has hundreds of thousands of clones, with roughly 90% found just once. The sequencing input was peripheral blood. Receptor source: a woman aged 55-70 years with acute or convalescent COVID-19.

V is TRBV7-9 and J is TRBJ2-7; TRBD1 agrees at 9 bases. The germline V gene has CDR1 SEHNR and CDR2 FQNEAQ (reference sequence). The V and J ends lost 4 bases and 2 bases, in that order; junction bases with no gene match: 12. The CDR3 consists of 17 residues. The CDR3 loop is CASSYGNKDRGPYEQYF. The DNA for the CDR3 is TGTGCCAGCAGCTACGGAAATAAGGACAGGGGCCCCTACGAGCAGTACTTC.

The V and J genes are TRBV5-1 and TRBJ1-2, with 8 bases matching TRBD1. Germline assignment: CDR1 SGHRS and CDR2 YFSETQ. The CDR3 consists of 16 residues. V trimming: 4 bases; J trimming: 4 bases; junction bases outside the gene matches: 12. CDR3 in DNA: TGCGCCAGCAGCACTATTTCAGGGGGCGATGTCTATGGCTACACCTTC. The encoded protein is CASSTISGGDVYGYTF.

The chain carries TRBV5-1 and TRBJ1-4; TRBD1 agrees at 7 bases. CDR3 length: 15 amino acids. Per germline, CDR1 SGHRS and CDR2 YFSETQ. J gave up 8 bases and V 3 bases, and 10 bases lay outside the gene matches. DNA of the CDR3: TGCGCCAGCAGCTCTTTCGGAGGGGGCGAAGAAAAACTGTTTTTT. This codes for CASSSFGGGEEKLFF.

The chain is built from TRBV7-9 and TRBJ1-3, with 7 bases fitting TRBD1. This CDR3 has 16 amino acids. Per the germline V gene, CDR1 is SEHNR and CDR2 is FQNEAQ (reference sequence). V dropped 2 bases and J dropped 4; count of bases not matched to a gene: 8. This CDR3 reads CASSLKTGVAGNTIYF. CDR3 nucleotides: TGTGCCAGCAGCTTAAAAACAGGGGTTGCGGGAAACACCATATATTTT.

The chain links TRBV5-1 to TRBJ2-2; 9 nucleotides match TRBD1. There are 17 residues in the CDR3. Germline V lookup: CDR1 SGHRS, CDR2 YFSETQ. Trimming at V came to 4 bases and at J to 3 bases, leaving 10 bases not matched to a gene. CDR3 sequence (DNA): TGCGCCAGCAGCCCGCCCGGGACAGGGACTTACACCGGGGAGCTGTTTTTT. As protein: CASSPPGTGTYTGELFF.

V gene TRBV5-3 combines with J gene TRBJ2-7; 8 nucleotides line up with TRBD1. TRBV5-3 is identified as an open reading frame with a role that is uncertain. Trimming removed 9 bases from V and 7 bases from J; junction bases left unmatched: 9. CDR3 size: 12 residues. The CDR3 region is CANAQRTGEQYF. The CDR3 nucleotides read TGTGCCAATGCCCAGCGGACAGGGGAGCAGTACTTC.

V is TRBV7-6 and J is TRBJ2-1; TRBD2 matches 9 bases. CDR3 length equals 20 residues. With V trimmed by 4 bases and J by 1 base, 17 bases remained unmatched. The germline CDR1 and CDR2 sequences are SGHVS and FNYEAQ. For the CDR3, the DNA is TGTGCCAGCAGCTCTCCCCTGGGTAGCGGGAGTTTGGCGTCCTACAATGAGCAGTTCTTC. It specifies CASSSPLGSGSLASYNEQFF.

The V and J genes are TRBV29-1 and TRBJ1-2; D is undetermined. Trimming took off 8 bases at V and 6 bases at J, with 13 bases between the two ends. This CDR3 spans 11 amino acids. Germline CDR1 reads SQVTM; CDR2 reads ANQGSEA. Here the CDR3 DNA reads TGCAGCCTATACCCTTTGAATGGCTACACCTTC. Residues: CSLYPLNGYTF.

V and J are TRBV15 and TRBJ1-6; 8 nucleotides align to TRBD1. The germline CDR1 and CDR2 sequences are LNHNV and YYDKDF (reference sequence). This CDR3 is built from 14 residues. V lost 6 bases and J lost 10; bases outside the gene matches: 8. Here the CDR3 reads CATRPARGRSPLHF. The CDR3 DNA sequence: TGTGCCACCAGGCCGGCCAGGGGGCGATCACCCCTCCACTTT.

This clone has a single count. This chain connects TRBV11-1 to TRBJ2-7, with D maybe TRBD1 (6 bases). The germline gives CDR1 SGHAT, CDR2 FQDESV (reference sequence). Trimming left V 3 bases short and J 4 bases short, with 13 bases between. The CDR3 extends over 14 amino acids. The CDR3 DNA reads TGTGCCAGCAGCTTCCCAGGGGAAGAATACGAGCAGTACTTC. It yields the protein CASSFPGEEYEQYF.

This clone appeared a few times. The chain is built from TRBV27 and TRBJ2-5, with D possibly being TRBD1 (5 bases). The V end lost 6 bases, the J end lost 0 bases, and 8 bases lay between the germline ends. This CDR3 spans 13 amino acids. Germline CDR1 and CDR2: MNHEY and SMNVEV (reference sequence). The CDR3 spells CASSRQYQETQYF. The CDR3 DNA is TGTGCCAGCAGCAGACAGTACCAAGAGACCCAGTACTTC.

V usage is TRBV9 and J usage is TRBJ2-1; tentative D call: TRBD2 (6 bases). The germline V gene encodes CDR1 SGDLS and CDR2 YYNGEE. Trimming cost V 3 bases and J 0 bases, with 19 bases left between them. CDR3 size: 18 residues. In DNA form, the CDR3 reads TGTGCCAGCAGCGCCGCCGGAGGGCCCCTGAGCTCCTACAATGAGCAGTTCTTC. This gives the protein CASSAAGGPLSSYNEQFF.

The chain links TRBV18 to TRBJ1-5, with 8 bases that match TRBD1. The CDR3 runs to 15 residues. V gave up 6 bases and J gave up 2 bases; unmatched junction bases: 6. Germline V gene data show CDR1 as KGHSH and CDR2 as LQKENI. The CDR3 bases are TGTGCCAGCTCGGAAACAGGGGGAGGCAATCAGCCCCAGCATTTT. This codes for CASSETGGGNQPQHF. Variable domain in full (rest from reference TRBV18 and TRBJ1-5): NAGVMQNPRHLVRRRGQEARLRCSPMKGHSHVYWYRQLPEEGLKFMVYLQKENIIDESGMPKERFSAEFPKEGPSILRIQQVVRGDSAAYFCASSETGGGNQPQHFGDGTRLSIL.

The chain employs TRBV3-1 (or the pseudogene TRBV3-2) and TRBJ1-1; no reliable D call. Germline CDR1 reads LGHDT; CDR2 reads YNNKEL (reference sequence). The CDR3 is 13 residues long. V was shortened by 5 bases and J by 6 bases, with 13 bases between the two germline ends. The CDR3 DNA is TGTGCCAGCAGCGAACGGGGATTTGCTGAAGCTTTCTTT. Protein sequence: CASSERGFAEAFF.

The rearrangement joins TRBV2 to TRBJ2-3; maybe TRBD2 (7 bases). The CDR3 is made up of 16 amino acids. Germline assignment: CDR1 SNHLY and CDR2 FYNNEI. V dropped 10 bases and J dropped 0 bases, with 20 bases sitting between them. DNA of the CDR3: TGTGCCATACCGGGGGGCGGGGGTACTAGCACAGATACGCAGTATTTT. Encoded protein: CAIPGGGGTSTDTQYF.

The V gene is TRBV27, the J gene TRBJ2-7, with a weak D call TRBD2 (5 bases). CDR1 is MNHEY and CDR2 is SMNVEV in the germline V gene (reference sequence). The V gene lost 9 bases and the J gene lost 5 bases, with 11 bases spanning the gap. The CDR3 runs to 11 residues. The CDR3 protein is CARKRYHEQYF. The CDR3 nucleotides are TGTGCCAGGAAGCGGTACCACGAGCAGTACTTC.

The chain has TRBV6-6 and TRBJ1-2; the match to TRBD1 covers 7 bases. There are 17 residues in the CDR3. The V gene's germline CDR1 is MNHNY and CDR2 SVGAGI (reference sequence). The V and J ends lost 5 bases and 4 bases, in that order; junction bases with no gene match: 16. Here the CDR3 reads CASSRSGTELPLYGYTF. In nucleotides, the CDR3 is TGTGCCAGCAGTCGGTCCGGGACAGAGTTACCCCTCTATGGCTACACCTTC.

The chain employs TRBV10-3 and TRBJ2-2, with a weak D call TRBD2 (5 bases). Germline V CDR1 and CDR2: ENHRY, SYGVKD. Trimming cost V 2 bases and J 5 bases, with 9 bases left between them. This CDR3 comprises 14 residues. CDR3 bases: TGTGCCATCAGTGAGAGCGGCGAGACCGGGGAGCTGTTTTTT. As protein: CAISESGETGELFF.

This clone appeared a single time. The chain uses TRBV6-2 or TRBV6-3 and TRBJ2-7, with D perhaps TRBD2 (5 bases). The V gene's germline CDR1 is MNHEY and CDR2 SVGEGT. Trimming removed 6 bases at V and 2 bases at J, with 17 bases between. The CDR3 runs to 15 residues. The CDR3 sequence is CASSPGIRQAYEQYF. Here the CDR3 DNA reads TGTGCCAGCAGCCCCGGGATACGTCAGGCCTACGAGCAGTACTTC.

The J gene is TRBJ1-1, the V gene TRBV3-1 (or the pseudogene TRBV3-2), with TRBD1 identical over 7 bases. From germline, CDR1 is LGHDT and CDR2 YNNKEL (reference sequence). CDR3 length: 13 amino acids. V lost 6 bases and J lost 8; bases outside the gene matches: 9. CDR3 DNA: TGTGCCAGCAGTAGACAGGGTCTGATGGAAGCTTTCTTT. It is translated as CASSRQGLMEAFF.

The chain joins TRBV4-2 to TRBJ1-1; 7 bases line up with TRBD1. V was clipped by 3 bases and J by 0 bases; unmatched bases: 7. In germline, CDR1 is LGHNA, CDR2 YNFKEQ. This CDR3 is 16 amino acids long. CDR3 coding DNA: TGTGCCAGCAGCCACCCTTTACAGGGGATGAACACTGAAGCTTTCTTT. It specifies CASSHPLQGMNTEAFF.

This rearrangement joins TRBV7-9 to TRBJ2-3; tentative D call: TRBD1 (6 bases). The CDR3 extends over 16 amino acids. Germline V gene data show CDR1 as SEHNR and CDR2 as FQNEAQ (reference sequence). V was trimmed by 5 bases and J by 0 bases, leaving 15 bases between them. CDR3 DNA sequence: TGTGCCAGCAGCCCCCGGACAGTGTCTAGCACAGATACGCAGTATTTT. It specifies CASSPRTVSSTDTQYF. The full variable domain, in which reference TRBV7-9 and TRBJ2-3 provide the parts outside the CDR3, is DTGVSQNPRHKITKRGQNVTFRCDPISEHNRLYWYRQTLGQGPEFLTYFQNEAQLEKSRLLSDRFSAERPKGSFSTLEIQRTEQGDSAMYLCASSPRTVSSTDTQYFGPGTRLTVL.

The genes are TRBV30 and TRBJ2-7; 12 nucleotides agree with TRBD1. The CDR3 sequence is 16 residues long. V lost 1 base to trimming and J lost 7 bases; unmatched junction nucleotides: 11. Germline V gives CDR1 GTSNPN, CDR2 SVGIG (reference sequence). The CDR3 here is CAWSALSGQGAHEQYF. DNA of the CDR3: TGTGCCTGGAGTGCCCTCTCGGGACAGGGGGCGCATGAGCAGTACTTC.

The CDR3 loop is CASWGTIPEQYF. The CDR3 coding sequence is TGTGCCAGTTGGGGGACAATCCCCGAGCAGTACTTC. V and J are TRBV28 and TRBJ2-7, with D possibly TRBD1 on 6 matching bases. Deletions cut 9 bases from V and 6 bases from J, with 15 bases between. Germline CDR1 is MDHEN and CDR2 is SYDVKM. This CDR3 is built from 12 residues.

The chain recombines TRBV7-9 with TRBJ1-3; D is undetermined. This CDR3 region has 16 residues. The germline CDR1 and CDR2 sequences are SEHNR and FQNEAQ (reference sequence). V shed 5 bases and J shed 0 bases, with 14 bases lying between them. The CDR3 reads CASSPRRSTSGNTIYF. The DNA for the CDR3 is TGTGCCAGCAGCCCTAGACGGTCCACCTCTGGAAACACCATATATTTT. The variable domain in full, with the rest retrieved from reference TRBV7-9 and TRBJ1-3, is DTGVSQNPRHKITKRGQNVTFRCDPISEHNRLYWYRQTLGQGPEFLTYFQNEAQLEKSRLLSDRFSAERPKGSFSTLEIQRTEQGDSAMYLCASSPRRSTSGNTIYFGEGSWLTVV.

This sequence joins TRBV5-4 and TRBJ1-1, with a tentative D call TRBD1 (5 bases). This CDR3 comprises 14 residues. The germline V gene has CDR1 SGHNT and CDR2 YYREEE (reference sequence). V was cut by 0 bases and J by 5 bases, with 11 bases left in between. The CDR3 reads CASSLAAGRTEAFF. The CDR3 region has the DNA TGTGCCAGCAGCTTGGCAGCAGGGCGTACTGAAGCTTTCTTT.

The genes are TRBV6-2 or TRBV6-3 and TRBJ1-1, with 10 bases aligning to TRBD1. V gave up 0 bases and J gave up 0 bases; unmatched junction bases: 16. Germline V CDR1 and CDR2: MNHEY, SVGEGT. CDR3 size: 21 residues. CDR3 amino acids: CASSYSIGTGALNFMNTEAFF. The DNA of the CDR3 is TGTGCCAGCAGTTACTCGATCGGGACAGGGGCTCTCAATTTTATGAACACTGAAGCTTTCTTT.